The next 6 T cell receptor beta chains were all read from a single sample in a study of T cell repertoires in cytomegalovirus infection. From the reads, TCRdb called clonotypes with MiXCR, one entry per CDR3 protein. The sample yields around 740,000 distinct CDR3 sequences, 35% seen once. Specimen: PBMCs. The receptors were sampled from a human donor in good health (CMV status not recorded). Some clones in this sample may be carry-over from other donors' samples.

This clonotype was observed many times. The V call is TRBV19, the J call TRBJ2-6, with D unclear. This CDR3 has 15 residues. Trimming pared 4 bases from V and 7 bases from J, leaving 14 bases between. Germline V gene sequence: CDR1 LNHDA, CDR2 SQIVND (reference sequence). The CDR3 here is CASSTRTPRANVLTF. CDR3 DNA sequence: TGTGCCAGTAGTACGAGGACGCCCCGAGCCAACGTCCTGACTTTC.

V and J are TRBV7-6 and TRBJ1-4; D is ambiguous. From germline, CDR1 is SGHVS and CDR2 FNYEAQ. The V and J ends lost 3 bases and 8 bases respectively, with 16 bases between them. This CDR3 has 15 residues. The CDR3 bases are TGTGCCAGCAGCTTTTATTCCGGGGTTGAAGAAAAACTGTTTTTT. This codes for CASSFYSGVEEKLFF.

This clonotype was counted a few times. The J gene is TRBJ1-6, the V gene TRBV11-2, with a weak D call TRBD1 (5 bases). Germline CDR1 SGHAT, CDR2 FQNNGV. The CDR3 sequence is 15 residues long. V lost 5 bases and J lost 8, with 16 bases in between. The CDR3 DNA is TGTGCCAGCAGCCGAATGGGACGGAGGCATTCACCCCTCCACTTT. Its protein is CASSRMGRRHSPLHF.

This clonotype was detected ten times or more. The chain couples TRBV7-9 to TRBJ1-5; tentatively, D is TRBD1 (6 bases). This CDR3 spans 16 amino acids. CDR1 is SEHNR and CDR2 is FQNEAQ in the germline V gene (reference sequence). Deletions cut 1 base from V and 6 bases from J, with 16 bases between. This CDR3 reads CASSLDWGAGGQPQHF. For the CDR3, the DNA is TGTGCCAGCAGCTTAGATTGGGGGGCTGGAGGTCAGCCCCAGCATTTT.

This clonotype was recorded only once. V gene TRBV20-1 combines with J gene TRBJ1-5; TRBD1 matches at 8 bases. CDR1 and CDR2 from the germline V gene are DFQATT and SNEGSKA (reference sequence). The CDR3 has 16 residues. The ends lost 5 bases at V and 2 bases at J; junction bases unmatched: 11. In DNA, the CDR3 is TGCAGTGCTTCAAGGACAGGGCGGGTGGGCAATCAGCCCCAGCATTTT. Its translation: CSASRTGRVGNQPQHF.

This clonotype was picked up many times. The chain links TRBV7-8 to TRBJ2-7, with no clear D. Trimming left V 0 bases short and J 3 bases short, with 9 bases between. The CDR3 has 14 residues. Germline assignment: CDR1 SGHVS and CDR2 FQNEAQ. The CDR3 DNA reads TGTGCCAGCAGCTTAGCGCCGGACGACTACGAGCAGTACTTC. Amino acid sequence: CASSLAPDDYEQYF. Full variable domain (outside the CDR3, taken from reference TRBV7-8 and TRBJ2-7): GAGVSQSPRYKVAKRGQDVALRCDPISGHVSLFWYQQALGQGPEFLTYFQNEAQLDKSGLPSDRFFAERPEGSVSTLKIQRTQQEDSAVYLCASSLAPDDYEQYFGPGTRLTVT.